Following are 25 T cell receptor beta chains from one sample sequenced in a study of T cell repertoires in cytomegalovirus infection. TCRdb analysed the reads with MiXCR anew, one entry per CDR3 protein. In the table there are roughly 990,000 distinct CDR3 sequences, about 33% of which are singletons. No antigen is known for these receptors. Sequencing was performed on cultured CD8+ T cells from PBMCs, taken from culture after CMV antigen stimulation. The receptors were sampled from a human donor in good health (CMV status not recorded). Some clones in this sample may be carry-over from other donors' samples.

This chain links TRBV7-9 with TRBJ2-3; 7 positions match TRBD2. CDR1 and CDR2 from the germline V gene are SEHNR and FQNEAQ (reference sequence). V shed 5 bases and J 0 bases; nucleotides not matched to a gene: 20. The CDR3 length is 20 residues. For the CDR3, the DNA is TGTGCCAGCAGCCCTTGGGGAGCGGGGTCCAAGATGTCTAGCACAGATACGCAGTATTTT. Its protein is CASSPWGAGSKMSSTDTQYF.

This clonotype was found a few times. V gene TRBV11-2 combines with J gene TRBJ2-3; D gene unclear. V shed 2 bases and J shed 1 base, with 10 bases lying between them. The germline V gene encodes CDR1 SGHAT and CDR2 FQNNGV. The CDR3 totals 15 residues. The CDR3 sequence: CASSLKVGGTDTQYF. In nucleotides, the CDR3 is TGTGCCAGCAGCTTAAAGGTGGGCGGCACAGATACGCAGTATTTT.

This clonotype appeared a few times. The rearrangement uses TRBV27 and TRBJ1-1; D remains unclear. Trimming pared 1 base from V and 3 bases from J, leaving 9 bases between. The CDR3 loop spans 14 amino acids. CDR1 is MNHEY and CDR2 is SMNVEV in the germline V gene (reference sequence). The CDR3 reads CASSLWRADTEAFF. The DNA of the CDR3 is TGTGCCAGCAGTTTATGGAGGGCAGACACTGAAGCTTTCTTT.

A few counts support this clonotype. CDR3 sequence (DNA): TGTGCCAGTCGTGTAGGGTGGGGTGTTGGCTACACCTTC. It yields the protein CASRVGWGVGYTF. The chain uses TRBV27 and TRBJ1-2; the D is unclear. The CDR3 contains 13 residues. V was shortened by 9 bases and J by 7 bases, with 18 bases between the two germline ends. Germline CDR1 MNHEY, CDR2 SMNVEV (reference sequence).

The V call is TRBV7-2, the J call TRBJ1-2; D gene ambiguous. Per germline, CDR1 SGHTA and CDR2 FQGNSA. Trimming pared 1 base from V and 4 bases from J, leaving 13 bases between. The CDR3 sequence is 15 residues long. DNA of the CDR3: TGTGCCAGCAGCTTAGGTCTAAAGGCACTCTATGGCTACACCTTC. Protein: CASSLGLKALYGYTF.

This chain joins TRBV6-5 and TRBJ1-5; 7 bases line up with TRBD1. Trimming cost V 5 bases and J 3 bases; bases outside gene matches: 7. The CDR3 has 15 amino acids. Germline V lookup: CDR1 MNHEY, CDR2 SVGAGI. CDR3 residues: CASSATGALNQPQHF. Here the CDR3 DNA reads TGTGCCAGCAGTGCCACAGGGGCCCTCAATCAGCCCCAGCATTTT.

This clonotype showed up just once. A much larger clone lies a single base off, so this may be a read error. The chain recombines TRBV7-8 with TRBJ1-1; no clear D gene. The CDR3 totals 15 residues. Germline values: CDR1 SGHVS, CDR2 FQNEAQ. The CDR3 bases are TGTGCCAGCAGCTTAGACTTGACCATGAACGCTGAAGCTTTCTTT. It encodes CASSLDLTMNAEAFF.

This clonotype was seen a handful of times. V and J are TRBV27 and TRBJ1-2; TRBD1 aligns across 9 bases. The V gene's germline CDR1 is MNHEY and CDR2 SMNVEV (reference sequence). The CDR3 extends over 16 amino acids. Trimming took 3 bases from V and 3 from J; bases not matched to a gene: 8. The CDR3 DNA reads TGTGCCAGCAGTTTTAGTTCGACAGGGGGATACTATGGCTACACCTTC. It yields the protein CASSFSSTGGYYGYTF.

V and J are TRBV28 and TRBJ2-1; maybe TRBD1 (6 bases). The CDR3 is 14 residues long. V lost 6 bases to trimming and J lost 5 bases, with 14 bases between them. Germline V lookup: CDR1 MDHEN, CDR2 SYDVKM. As DNA, the CDR3 is TGTGCCAGCAGACGTACACAGGGAAACAATGAGCAGTTCTTC. Translating gives CASRRTQGNNEQFF.

This clonotype has a count of ten or more. The chain combines TRBV12-3 or TRBV12-4 with TRBJ2-3, with D maybe TRBD1 (5 bases). The CDR3 covers 12 residues. Trimming shortened V by 6 bases and J by 6 bases, and 10 bases separated the two germline ends. CDR3 amino acids: CASRPPGDTQYF. The CDR3 DNA sequence: TGTGCCAGCAGACCGCCAGGGGATACGCAGTATTTT.

This clonotype came up a few times. This chain uses TRBV25-1 with TRBJ2-5; 10 nucleotides line up with TRBD2. The CDR3 sequence is 16 residues long. Germline CDR1 reads MGHDK; CDR2 reads SYGVNS. With 1 base clipped from V and 2 bases from J, the junction kept 4 bases outside the gene matches. The CDR3 region is CASSEFSGGTQETQYF. For the CDR3, the DNA is TGTGCCAGCAGTGAATTTAGCGGGGGGACTCAAGAGACCCAGTACTTC.

The chain employs TRBV24-1 and TRBJ2-5; the D gene is possibly TRBD2 (5 bases). Germline V gene lookup returns CDR1 KGHDR and CDR2 SFDVKD. The V gene lost 8 bases and the J gene lost 4 bases, with 16 bases spanning the gap. The CDR3 is 14 amino acids. The CDR3 coding sequence is TGTGCCACCACCTCGAACAGTGAGGGAGAGACCCAGTACTTC. Protein: CATTSNSEGETQYF.

The rearrangement uses TRBV4-1 and TRBJ2-1; the match to TRBD2 covers 11 bases. Looked up from germline, CDR1 is MGHRA and CDR2 is YSYEKL. This CDR3 has 16 residues. The trim removed 3 bases at V and 5 bases at J, leaving 6 bases unmatched. DNA of the CDR3: TGCGCCAGCAGCCACGTAGCGGGGGGGCGCAACAATGAGCAGTTCTTC. This gives the protein CASSHVAGGRNNEQFF.

The V gene is TRBV12-3 or TRBV12-4, the J gene TRBJ1-2, with D maybe TRBD1 (5 bases). This CDR3 spans 15 amino acids. Trimming took off 4 bases at V and 0 bases at J, with 12 bases between the two ends. The CDR3 sequence is CASSSTVGANYGYTF. Here the CDR3 DNA reads TGTGCCAGCAGTTCGACAGTCGGTGCTAACTATGGCTACACCTTC.

This clonotype was detected only a few times. The chain has TRBV7-2 and TRBJ2-5, with 10 bases that match TRBD1. Germline values: CDR1 SGHTA, CDR2 FQGNSA. V shed 6 bases, J shed 3 bases, and the junction held 13 bases outside the gene matches. CDR3 length: 17 residues. In nucleotides, the CDR3 is TGTGCCAGCAGTTTCCCGTATTCGACAGGGGGCGAAGAGACCCAGTACTTC. Protein: CASSFPYSTGGEETQYF. Combining the CDR3 with reference TRBV7-2 and TRBJ2-5 gives the whole variable domain GAGVSQSPSNKVTEKGKDVELRCDPISGHTALYWYRQSLGQGLEFLIYFQGNSAPDKSGLPSDRFSAERTGGSVSTLTIQRTQQEDSAVYLCASSFPYSTGGEETQYFGPGTRLLVL.

This clonotype was observed many times. This chain links TRBV7-2 with TRBJ2-1, with 10 nucleotides matching TRBD2. V lost 2 bases, J lost 5 bases, and 9 bases stayed unmatched. The CDR3 contains 17 residues. Per germline, CDR1 SGHTA and CDR2 FQGNSA. The DNA for the CDR3 is TGTGCCAGCAGCTTATTTCCAGCGGGGGGGCCCCACAATGAGCAGTTCTTC. This gives the protein CASSLFPAGGPHNEQFF.

The V and J genes are TRBV20-1 and TRBJ2-7, with TRBD1 matching over 9 bases. The CDR3 has 14 amino acids. The J segment lost 4 bases and the V segment lost 6 bases, leaving 10 bases of the junction unmatched. Germline CDR1 and CDR2: DFQATT and SNEGSKA (reference sequence). CDR3 sequence (DNA): TGCAGTGCCTTTGACCGGGACAGGGCTTACGAGCAGTACGTC. Translated: CSAFDRDRAYEQYV.

CDR3 loop: CASSPYMGYTEAFF. DNA for the CDR3: TGTGCCAGCAGTCCCTACATGGGTTATACTGAAGCTTTCTTT. The chain carries TRBV6-5 and TRBJ1-1; D not resolved. CDR1 is MNHEY and CDR2 is SVGAGI in the germline V gene. Deletions cut 5 bases from V and 5 bases from J, with 15 bases between. This CDR3 has 14 residues.

This clonotype appeared many times. The V call is TRBV7-2, the J call TRBJ2-3, with D maybe TRBD1 (5 bases). Germline V gene data show CDR1 as SGHTA and CDR2 as FQGNSA. The CDR3 contains 14 residues. The germline V and J ends were trimmed by 5 bases and 6 bases, with 15 bases remaining between them. In DNA, the CDR3 is TGTGCCAGCAGCCCCGACAGAGCGTACGATACGCAGTATTTT. It codes for CASSPDRAYDTQYF.

This clonotype has at least ten counts. The chain recombines TRBV7-9 with TRBJ1-1, with 9 bases that match TRBD1. Germline V gives CDR1 SEHNR, CDR2 FQNEAQ (reference sequence). The CDR3 has 15 amino acids. V was clipped by 5 bases and J by 4 bases; unmatched bases: 8. The CDR3 protein is CASSAIQGAATEAFF. DNA of the CDR3: TGTGCCAGCAGCGCCATACAGGGGGCAGCCACTGAAGCTTTCTTT. Full variable domain (rest looked up from reference TRBV7-9 and TRBJ1-1): DTGVSQNPRHKITKRGQNVTFRCDPISEHNRLYWYRQTLGQGPEFLTYFQNEAQLEKSRLLSDRFSAERPKGSFSTLEIQRTEQGDSAMYLCASSAIQGAATEAFFGQGTRLTVV.

The CDR3 nucleotides read TGTGCCATCAGTGAGTCGAGGCGCTCTGGAAACACCATATATTTT. This gives the protein CAISESRRSGNTIYF. V gene TRBV10-3 combines with J gene TRBJ1-3; D gene unclear. The V end was cut by 0 bases, the J end by 0 bases, with 6 bases between. The CDR3 loop spans 15 amino acids. The V gene's germline CDR1 is ENHRY and CDR2 SYGVKD.

The chain couples TRBV6-2 or TRBV6-3 to TRBJ2-7; 10 bases are a match to TRBD2. CDR1 and CDR2 (germline): MNHEY, SVGEGT. V gave up 0 bases and J gave up 4 bases; unmatched junction bases: 6. CDR3 size: 16 residues. CDR3 sequence: CASSYSRLAGDYEQYV. CDR3 in DNA: TGTGCCAGCAGTTACTCGAGGCTAGCGGGAGATTACGAGCAGTACGTC.

Points on this clonotype: This may come from a read error, since a much larger clone is one base off. The V call is TRBV6-1, the J call TRBJ2-7; TRBD1 matches at 9 bases. Germline trimming cut 6 bases from V and 2 bases from J; bases unmatched to any gene: 8. The CDR3 extends over 15 amino acids. In germline, CDR1 is MNHNS, CDR2 SASEGT. CDR3: CASSPFGTGTYEQYF. In nucleotides, the CDR3 is TGTGCCAGCAGCCCATTTGGGACAGGGACCTACGAGCAGTACTTC.

This clonotype has a handful of counts. The V and J genes are TRBV20-1 and TRBJ2-7; D assignment may be TRBD1 or TRBD2 (5 bases each). CDR3 length: 14 residues. Germline assignment: CDR1 DFQATT and CDR2 SNEGSKA (reference sequence). Between the trimmed V and J ends, which lost 3 bases and 3 bases, there was a span of 15 bases. CDR3 nucleotides: TGCAGTGCTAGGGGGGTGGGAGACCACTACGAGCAGTACTTC. Translation: CSARGVGDHYEQYF.

The J gene is TRBJ1-2, the V gene TRBV19, with D possibly TRBD1 on 5 matching bases. The CDR3 length is 14 residues. V lost 4 bases to trimming and J lost 7 bases, with 16 bases between them. Germline V gives CDR1 LNHDA, CDR2 SQIVND (reference sequence). CDR3 protein: CASSTRDLERGYTF. In nucleotides, the CDR3 is TGTGCCAGTAGTACCCGGGACCTCGAACGTGGCTACACCTTC.